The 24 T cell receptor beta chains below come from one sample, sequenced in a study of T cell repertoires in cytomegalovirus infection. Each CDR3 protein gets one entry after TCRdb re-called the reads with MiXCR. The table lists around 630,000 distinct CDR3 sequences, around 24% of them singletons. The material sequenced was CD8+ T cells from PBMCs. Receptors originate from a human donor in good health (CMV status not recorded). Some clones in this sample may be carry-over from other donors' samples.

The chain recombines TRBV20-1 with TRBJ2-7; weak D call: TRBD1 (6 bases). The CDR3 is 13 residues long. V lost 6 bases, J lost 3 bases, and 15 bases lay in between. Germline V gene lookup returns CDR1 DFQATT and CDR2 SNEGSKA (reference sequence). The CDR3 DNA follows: TGCAGTGCCCGTACGGGACAAAACTACGAGCAGTACGTC. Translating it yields CSARTGQNYEQYV.

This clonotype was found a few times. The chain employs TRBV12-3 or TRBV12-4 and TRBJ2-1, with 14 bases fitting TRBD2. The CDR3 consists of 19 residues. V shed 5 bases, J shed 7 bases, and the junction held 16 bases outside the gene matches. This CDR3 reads CASSPHHGGLAGAGNEQFF. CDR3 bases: TGTGCCAGCAGTCCACATCATGGGGGACTAGCGGGGGCCGGGAATGAGCAGTTCTTC.

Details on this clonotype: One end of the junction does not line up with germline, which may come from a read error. DNA for the CDR3: TGCGTCAGCAGCCTCTCAGGGTTCTCTGAAAAACTGTTTTTT. This codes for CVSSLSGFSEKLFF. The rearrangement links TRBV5-1 to TRBJ1-4; possibly TRBD1 for D (5 bases). Germline V gene data show CDR1 as SGHRS and CDR2 as YFSETQ. The CDR3 runs to 14 residues.

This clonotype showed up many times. CDR3 in DNA: TGTGCCAGCAGCTTAGCCCGAAACCCAGATACGCAGTATTTT. Translating it yields CASSLARNPDTQYF. The V call is TRBV7-6, the J call TRBJ2-3, with D unclear. CDR3 length: 14 amino acids. Trimming took 0 bases from V and 4 from J, leaving 8 bases between them. CDR1 and CDR2 from the germline V gene are SGHVS and FNYEAQ.

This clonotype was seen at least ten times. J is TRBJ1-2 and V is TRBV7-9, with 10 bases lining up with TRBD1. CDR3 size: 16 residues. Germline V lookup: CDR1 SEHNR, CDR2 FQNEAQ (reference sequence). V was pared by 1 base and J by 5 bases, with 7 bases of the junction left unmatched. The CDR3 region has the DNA TGTGCCAGCAGCTTAGAGTGGACAGGGGGAAAATATGGCTACACCTTC. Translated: CASSLEWTGGKYGYTF.

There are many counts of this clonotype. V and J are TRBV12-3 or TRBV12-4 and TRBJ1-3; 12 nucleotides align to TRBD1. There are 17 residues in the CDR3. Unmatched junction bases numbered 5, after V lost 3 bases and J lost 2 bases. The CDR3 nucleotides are TGTGCCAGCAGTTTCGATCGGGACAGGGGGCCTGGAAACACCATATATTTT. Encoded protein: CASSFDRDRGPGNTIYF.

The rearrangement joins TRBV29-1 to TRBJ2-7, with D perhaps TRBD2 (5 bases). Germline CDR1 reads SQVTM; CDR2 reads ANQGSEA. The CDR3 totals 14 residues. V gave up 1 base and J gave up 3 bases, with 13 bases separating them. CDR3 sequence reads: CSVEGVGSVYEQYF. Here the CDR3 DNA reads TGCAGCGTTGAAGGGGTGGGGAGCGTCTACGAGCAGTACTTC.

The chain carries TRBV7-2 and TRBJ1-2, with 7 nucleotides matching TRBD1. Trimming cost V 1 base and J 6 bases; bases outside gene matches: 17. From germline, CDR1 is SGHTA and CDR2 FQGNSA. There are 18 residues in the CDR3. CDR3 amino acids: CASSLGNTGTELVDGYTF. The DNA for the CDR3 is TGTGCCAGCAGCTTAGGGAATACCGGGACAGAGCTCGTCGATGGCTACACCTTC.

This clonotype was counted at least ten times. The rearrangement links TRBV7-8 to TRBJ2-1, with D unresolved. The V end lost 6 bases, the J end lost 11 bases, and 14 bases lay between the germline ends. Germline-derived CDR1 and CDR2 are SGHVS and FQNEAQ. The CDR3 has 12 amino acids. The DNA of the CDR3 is TGTGCCAGCAGTTTACTTAAGAGACAGCAGTTCTTC. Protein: CASSLLKRQQFF.

The CDR3 is CASSTGTGFNYGYTF. CDR3 DNA sequence: TGTGCCAGCAGCACCGGGACAGGTTTTAACTATGGCTACACCTTC. V and J are TRBV13 and TRBJ1-2, with 8 bases aligning to TRBD1. Germline V gene lookup returns CDR1 PRHDT and CDR2 FYEKMQ (reference sequence). V trimming: 5 bases; J trimming: 1 base; junction bases outside the gene matches: 6. CDR3 length: 15 amino acids.

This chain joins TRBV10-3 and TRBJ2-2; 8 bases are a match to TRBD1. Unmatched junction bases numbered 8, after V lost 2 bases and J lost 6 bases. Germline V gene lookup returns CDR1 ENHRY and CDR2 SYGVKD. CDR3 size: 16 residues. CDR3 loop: CAISEGLDRAAGELFF. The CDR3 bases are TGTGCCATCAGTGAGGGCTTGGACAGGGCCGCCGGGGAGCTGTTTTTT.

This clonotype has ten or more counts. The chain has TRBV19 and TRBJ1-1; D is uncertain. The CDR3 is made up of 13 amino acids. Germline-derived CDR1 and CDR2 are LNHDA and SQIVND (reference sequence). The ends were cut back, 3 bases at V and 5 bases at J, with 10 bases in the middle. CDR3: CASSIGDWTEAFF. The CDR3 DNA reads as TGTGCCAGTAGTATCGGAGACTGGACTGAAGCTTTCTTT.

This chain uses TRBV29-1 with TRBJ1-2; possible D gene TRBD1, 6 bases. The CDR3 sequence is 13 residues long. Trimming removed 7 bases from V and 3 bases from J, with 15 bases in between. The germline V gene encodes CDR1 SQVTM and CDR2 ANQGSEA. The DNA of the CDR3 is TGCAGCGCCTCCGGGGGCAAAGACTATGGCTACACCTTC. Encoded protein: CSASGGKDYGYTF.

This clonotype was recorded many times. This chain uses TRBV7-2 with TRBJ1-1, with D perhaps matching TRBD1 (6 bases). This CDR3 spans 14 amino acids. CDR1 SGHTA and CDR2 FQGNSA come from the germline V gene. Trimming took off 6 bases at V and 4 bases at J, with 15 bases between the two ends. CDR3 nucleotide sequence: TGTGCCAGCAGTTTGACAGGTGGAGTCACTGAAGCTTTCTTT. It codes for CASSLTGGVTEAFF.

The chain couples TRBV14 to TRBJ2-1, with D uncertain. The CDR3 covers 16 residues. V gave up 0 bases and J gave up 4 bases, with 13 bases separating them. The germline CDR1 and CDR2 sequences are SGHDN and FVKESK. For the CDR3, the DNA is TGTGCCAGCAGCCAAGATCAGGTATCGGAATACAATGAGCAGTTCTTC. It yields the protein CASSQDQVSEYNEQFF.

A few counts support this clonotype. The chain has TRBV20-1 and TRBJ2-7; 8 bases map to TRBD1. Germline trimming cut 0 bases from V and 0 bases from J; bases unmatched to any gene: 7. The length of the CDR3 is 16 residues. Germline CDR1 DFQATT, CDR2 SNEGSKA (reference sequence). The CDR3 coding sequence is TGCAGTGCTAGAGATTACAGGACAGGGTACTCCTACGAGCAGTACTTC. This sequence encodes CSARDYRTGYSYEQYF.

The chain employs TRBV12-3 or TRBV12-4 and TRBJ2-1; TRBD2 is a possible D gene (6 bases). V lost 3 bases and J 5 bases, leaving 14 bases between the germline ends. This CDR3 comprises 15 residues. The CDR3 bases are TGTGCCAGCAGTTTCGTCGCTAGCGTGCACAATGAGCAGTTCTTC. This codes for CASSFVASVHNEQFF.

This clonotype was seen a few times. CDR3 amino acids: CSVARGLLDHYGYTF. The CDR3 DNA reads as TGCAGCGTAGCCAGGGGGCTCTTGGACCACTATGGCTACACCTTC. The J gene is TRBJ1-2, the V gene TRBV29-1, with TRBD1 matching over 8 bases. The junction had 12 bases not matched to a gene; V was cut back by 6 bases and J by 3 bases. The CDR3 is 15 amino acids. Germline CDR1 SQVTM, CDR2 ANQGSEA.

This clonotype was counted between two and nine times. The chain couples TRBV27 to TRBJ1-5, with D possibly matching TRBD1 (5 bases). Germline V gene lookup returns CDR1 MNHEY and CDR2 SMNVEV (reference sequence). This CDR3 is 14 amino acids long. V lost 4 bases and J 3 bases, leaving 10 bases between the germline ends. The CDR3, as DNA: TGTGCCAGCAGTTCGGGGCCACTCAATCAGCCCCAGCATTTT. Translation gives CASSSGPLNQPQHF.

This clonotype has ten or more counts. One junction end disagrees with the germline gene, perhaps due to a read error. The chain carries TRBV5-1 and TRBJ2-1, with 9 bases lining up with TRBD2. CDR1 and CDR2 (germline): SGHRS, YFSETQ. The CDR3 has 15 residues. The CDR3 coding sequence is TGTGCCAGCAGCCTGTTGGCGGGGGGGCTCAATGAGCAGTTCTTC. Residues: CASSLLAGGLNEQFF. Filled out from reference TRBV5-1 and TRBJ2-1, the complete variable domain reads KAGVTQTPRYLIKTRGQQVTLSCSPISGHRSVSWYQQTPGQGLQFLFEYFSETQRNKGNFPGRFSGRQFSNSRSEMNVSTLELGDSALYLCASSLLAGGLNEQFFGPGTRLTVL.

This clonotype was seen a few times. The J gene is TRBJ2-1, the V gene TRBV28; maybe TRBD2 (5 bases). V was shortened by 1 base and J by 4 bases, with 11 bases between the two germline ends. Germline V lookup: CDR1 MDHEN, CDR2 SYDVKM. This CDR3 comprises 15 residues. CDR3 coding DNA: TGTGCCAGCAGTTTATCCCCCAAGCGGTACAATGAGCAGTTCTTC. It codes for CASSLSPKRYNEQFF.

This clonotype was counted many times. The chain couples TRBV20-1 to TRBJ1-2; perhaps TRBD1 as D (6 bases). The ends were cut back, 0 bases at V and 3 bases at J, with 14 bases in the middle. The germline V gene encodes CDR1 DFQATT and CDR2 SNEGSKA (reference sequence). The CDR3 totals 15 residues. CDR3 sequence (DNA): TGCAGTGCTAGAGATTCTTCGGGGGCTTACTATGGCTACACCTTC. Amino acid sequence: CSARDSSGAYYGYTF.

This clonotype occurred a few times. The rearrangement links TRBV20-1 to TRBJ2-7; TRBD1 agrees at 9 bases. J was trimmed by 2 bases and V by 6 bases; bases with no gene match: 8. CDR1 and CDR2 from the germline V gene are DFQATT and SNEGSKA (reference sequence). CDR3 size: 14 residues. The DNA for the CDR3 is TGCAGTGCCTGGGACAGGGAAATAACCTACGAGCAGTACGTC. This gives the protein CSAWDREITYEQYV.

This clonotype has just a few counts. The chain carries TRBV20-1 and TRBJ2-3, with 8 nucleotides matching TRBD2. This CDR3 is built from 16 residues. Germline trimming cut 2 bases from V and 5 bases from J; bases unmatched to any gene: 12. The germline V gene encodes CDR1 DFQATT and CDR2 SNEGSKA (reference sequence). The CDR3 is CSARRTSFKTKDTQYF. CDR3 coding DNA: TGCAGTGCTAGACGGACTAGCTTTAAAACTAAAGATACGCAGTATTTT.